What follows are 25 T cell receptor beta chains derived from one specimen sequenced in a study of chemoradiotherapy in HPV16-positive cancers. TCRdb's table, derived via immunoSEQ multiplex PCR, lists solely in-frame clones and lacks some. The data show around 30,000 clones, 91% seen once. The input for sequencing was blood, taken from a patient who underwent chemoradiotherapy. Receptors were obtained from a human donor with HPV-associated anogenital cancer.

J is TRBJ2-3 and V is TRBV7-3, with 8 bases matching TRBD2. The CDR3 is made up of 15 amino acids. Germline CDR1 SGHTA, CDR2 FQGTGA. Trimming took 5 bases from V and 12 from J; bases not matched to a gene: 16. CDR3 nucleotide sequence: TGTGCCAGCAGCCCCCCGGCGGGACTAGGAGGACCCCAGTATTTT. Its protein product is CASSPPAGLGGPQYF.

This chain connects TRBV19 to TRBJ1-1; weak D call: TRBD1 (5 bases). The CDR3 runs 13 residues. V dropped 7 bases and J dropped 4 bases, with 13 bases sitting between them. CDR1 is LNHDA, CDR2 SQIVND, per germline (reference sequence). The CDR3 reads CASKGQLGTEAFF. Here the CDR3 DNA reads TGTGCCAGTAAGGGGCAGCTGGGCACTGAAGCTTTCTTT.

This clone appeared a single time. The chain combines TRBV5-4 with TRBJ2-1; unclear D gene. V lost 0 bases and J lost 3, with 10 bases in between. The germline CDR1 and CDR2 sequences are SGHNT and YYREEE (reference sequence). The CDR3 has 15 residues. The CDR3 protein is CASSLVVTGYNEQFF. The CDR3 DNA reads TGTGCCAGCAGCTTGGTAGTCACGGGCTACAATGAGCAGTTCTTC.

This rearrangement joins TRBV7-2 to TRBJ1-6; D uncertain. CDR3 length: 18 residues. Germline loops: CDR1 SGHTA, CDR2 FQGNSA. The germline V and J ends were trimmed by 4 bases and 7 bases, with 23 bases remaining between them. Here the CDR3 DNA reads TGTGCCAGCAGCTCCGCCCTAGGGCGGGGATTCGGAAATTCACCCCTCCACTTT. Encoded protein: CASSSALGRGFGNSPLHF.

The DNA of the CDR3 is TGTGCCAGCAGCGGGGGACAGCACACCGGGGAGCTGTTTTTT. Residues: CASSGGQHTGELFF. The gene calls are TRBV5-4 and TRBJ2-2; 7 positions match TRBD1. The V and J ends lost 4 bases and 3 bases, in that order; junction bases with no gene match: 3. The CDR3 is 14 residues long. Per the germline V gene, CDR1 is SGHNT and CDR2 is YYREEE (reference sequence).

The rearrangement uses TRBV7-8 and TRBJ2-3; 12 bases fit TRBD2. Looked up from germline, CDR1 is SGHVS and CDR2 is FQNEAQ. CDR3 length: 18 amino acids. J gave up 1 base and V 6 bases, and 11 bases lay outside the gene matches. As DNA, the CDR3 is TGTGCCAGCAGTCGTCAAGCCGGGACTAGCGGGCGCACAGATACGCAGTATTTT. Amino acids: CASSRQAGTSGRTDTQYF.

This chain joins TRBV7-9 and TRBJ2-5; 8 bases align to TRBD2. V lost 4 bases, J lost 4 bases, and 17 bases stayed unmatched. CDR1 and CDR2 from the germline V gene are SEHNR and FQNEAQ (reference sequence). This CDR3 is 18 amino acids long. CDR3 region: CASSSRGGGLGLGETQYF. Written as DNA, the CDR3 is TGTGCCAGCAGCTCCCGCGGCGGGGGGCTTGGGTTAGGAGAGACCCAGTACTTC.

This chain uses TRBV6-5 with TRBJ2-5, with 8 bases identical to TRBD1. Per germline, CDR1 MNHEY and CDR2 SVGAGI. The V and J ends lost 7 bases and 5 bases, in that order; junction bases with no gene match: 9. The length of the CDR3 is 14 residues. CDR3 coding DNA: TGTGCCAGCAAACAGGACAGGGCTGGGGAGACCCAGTACTTC. This encodes CASKQDRAGETQYF.

The chain joins TRBV5-1 to TRBJ1-3, with D unclear. V lost 0 bases and J lost 3, with 7 bases in between. Germline V gene lookup returns CDR1 SGHRS and CDR2 YFSETQ. The CDR3 extends over 14 amino acids. The CDR3 sequence: CASSLGPVGNTIYF. The CDR3 DNA reads as TGCGCCAGCAGCTTGGGGCCAGTTGGAAACACCATATATTTT.

The chain carries TRBV6-5 and TRBJ1-1; a weak D match, TRBD1 (5 bases). The ends were cut back, 7 bases at V and 5 bases at J, with 14 bases in the middle. Germline CDR1 reads MNHEY; CDR2 reads SVGAGI. CDR3 length equals 13 residues. CDR3 residues: CASTGYQRTEAFF. CDR3 sequence (DNA): TGTGCCAGCACAGGGTATCAGAGAACTGAAGCTTTCTTT.

This chain links TRBV6-6 with TRBJ2-7; D is unresolved. From germline, CDR1 is MNHNY and CDR2 SVGAGI (reference sequence). CDR3 length: 15 residues. The V end was cut by 1 base, the J end by 5 bases, with 15 bases between. CDR3 amino acids: CASSYYAPARNEQYF. Here the CDR3 DNA reads TGTGCCAGCAGTTACTACGCCCCGGCTAGAAACGAGCAGTACTTC.

The chain recombines TRBV6-6 with TRBJ2-1, with TRBD1 matching 7 bases. The CDR3 is 12 residues long. J lost 8 bases, V lost 2 bases, and 0 bases had no gene match. Germline CDR1 is MNHNY and CDR2 is SVGAGI (reference sequence). The CDR3 protein is CASSYTGDEQFF. Written as DNA, the CDR3 is TGTGCCAGCAGTTACACAGGGGATGAGCAGTTCTTC.

The chain employs TRBV10-3 and TRBJ2-2; 7 bases are a match to TRBD1. CDR1 is ENHRY, CDR2 SYGVKD, per germline. The CDR3 is 16 amino acids. The V segment lost 9 bases and the J segment 4 bases; nucleotides outside the gene matches: 14. This chain's CDR3 is CAILQSAGGGTGELFF. In nucleotides, the CDR3 is TGTGCCATTCTTCAATCGGCAGGGGGTGGCACCGGGGAGCTGTTTTTT.

V is TRBV27 and J is TRBJ2-2, with a weak D call TRBD2 (6 bases). The germline V gene encodes CDR1 MNHEY and CDR2 SMNVEV (reference sequence). The CDR3 is made up of 18 amino acids. Trimming took 0 bases from V and 3 from J, leaving 17 bases between them. CDR3 loop: CASSLSFGRGEDTGELFF. The CDR3 DNA follows: TGTGCCAGCAGTTTATCGTTTGGGCGCGGGGAGGACACCGGGGAGCTGTTTTTT.

The chain is built from TRBV6-1 and TRBJ1-4, with 7 bases matching TRBD1. The CDR3 runs to 15 residues. The germline CDR1 and CDR2 sequences are MNHNS and SASEGT. V shed 1 base, J shed 8 bases, and the junction held 7 bases outside the gene matches. CDR3: CASSEVEGATEKLFF. In DNA form, the CDR3 reads TGTGCCAGCAGTGAAGTTGAGGGGGCAACAGAAAAACTGTTTTTT.

The chain has TRBV5-4 and TRBJ2-5; 8 nucleotides match TRBD2. CDR1 and CDR2 (germline): SGHNT, YYREEE (reference sequence). Germline trimming cut 5 bases from V and 3 bases from J; bases unmatched to any gene: 9. This CDR3 spans 15 amino acids. The CDR3 DNA reads TGTGCCAGCAGTTTAGCGGGGCAGACAGAAGAGACCCAGTACTTC. Its protein is CASSLAGQTEETQYF.

The V call is TRBV5-1, the J call TRBJ2-7; TRBD1 agrees at 12 bases. The CDR3 covers 14 residues. The trim removed 4 bases at V and 7 bases at J, leaving 6 bases unmatched. CDR1 is SGHRS and CDR2 is YFSETQ in the germline V gene. The CDR3 is CASSKGQGAEEQYF. As DNA, the CDR3 is TGCGCCAGCAGCAAGGGACAGGGGGCTGAAGAGCAGTACTTC.

The gene calls are TRBV30 and TRBJ1-1; D is unclear. V lost 0 bases and J lost 8, with 7 bases in between. The CDR3 is made up of 11 amino acids. Germline V gene sequence: CDR1 GTSNPN, CDR2 SVGIG (reference sequence). CDR3 coding DNA: TGTGCCTGGAGTGTAAGCAAGGAAGCTTTCTTT. Its translation: CAWSVSKEAFF.

The chain is built from TRBV30 and TRBJ2-7; 9 bases are shared with TRBD2. J lost 3 bases, V lost 7 bases, and 7 bases had no gene match. The length of the CDR3 is 13 residues. Germline loops: CDR1 GTSNPN, CDR2 SVGIG (reference sequence). This CDR3 reads CASRAGGNYEQYF. The CDR3 DNA follows: TGTGCCTCCCGAGCGGGAGGTAACTACGAGCAGTACTTC.

The chain links TRBV29-1 to TRBJ2-1; the match to TRBD1 covers 7 bases. The length of the CDR3 is 14 residues. V lost 6 bases, J lost 4 bases, and 9 bases stayed unmatched. Per germline, CDR1 SQVTM and CDR2 ANQGSEA. The CDR3 DNA sequence: TGCAGCGTCGACTCAGAACAGGGGTACAATGAGCAGTTCTTC. This encodes CSVDSEQGYNEQFF.

V usage is TRBV4-1 and J usage is TRBJ2-3; maybe TRBD1 (6 bases). The CDR3 sequence is 17 residues long. Looked up from germline, CDR1 is MGHRA and CDR2 is YSYEKL. Trimming stripped 2 bases from V and 2 bases from J, with 17 bases between. The CDR3 sequence: CASSQPPGHTATDTQYF. The CDR3 nucleotides are TGCGCCAGCAGCCAACCACCGGGACACACCGCCACAGATACGCAGTATTTT.

The chain carries TRBV7-2 and TRBJ2-1; the match to TRBD2 covers 9 bases. Looked up from germline, CDR1 is SGHTA and CDR2 is FQGNSA. V lost 2 bases to trimming and J lost 9 bases; unmatched junction nucleotides: 8. The CDR3 length is 15 residues. The DNA of the CDR3 is TGTGCCAGCAGCTTAATCGGACTAGCGCAAACTGAGCAGTTCTTC. It specifies CASSLIGLAQTEQFF. Full variable domain (rest looked up from reference TRBV7-2 and TRBJ2-1): GAGVSQSPSNKVTEKGKDVELRCDPISGHTALYWYRQSLGQGLEFLIYFQGNSAPDKSGLPSDRFSAERTGGSVSTLTIQRTQQEDSAVYLCASSLIGLAQTEQFFGPGTRLTVL.

The J gene is TRBJ1-2, the V gene TRBV7-6, with D possibly being TRBD1 (5 bases). The V gene's germline CDR1 is SGHVS and CDR2 FNYEAQ. CDR3 size: 15 residues. Trimming stripped 3 bases from V and 0 bases from J, with 11 bases between. The CDR3 region is CASSLTALTNYGYTF. CDR3 DNA sequence: TGTGCCAGCAGCTTGACAGCCCTAACTAACTATGGCTACACCTTC.

The J gene is TRBJ2-7, the V gene TRBV4-2; no definite D call. V was trimmed by 1 base and J by 3 bases, leaving 10 bases between them. The CDR3 is made up of 14 amino acids. Germline V gene lookup returns CDR1 LGHNA and CDR2 YNFKEQ. CDR3 sequence reads: CASSQGQGLYEQYF. The CDR3 coding sequence is TGTGCCAGCAGCCAAGGTCAAGGGCTCTACGAGCAGTACTTC.

This clone occurred once. The rearrangement joins TRBV7-6 to TRBJ2-5; D is possibly TRBD1 or TRBD2 (5 bases each). The length of the CDR3 is 16 residues. V gave up 5 bases and J gave up 5 bases, with 21 bases separating them. Germline CDR1 SGHVS, CDR2 FNYEAQ. The CDR3 region is CASSLRQKIWGETQYF. For the CDR3, the DNA is TGTGCCAGCAGCCTACGGCAGAAGATATGGGGGGAGACCCAGTACTTC.